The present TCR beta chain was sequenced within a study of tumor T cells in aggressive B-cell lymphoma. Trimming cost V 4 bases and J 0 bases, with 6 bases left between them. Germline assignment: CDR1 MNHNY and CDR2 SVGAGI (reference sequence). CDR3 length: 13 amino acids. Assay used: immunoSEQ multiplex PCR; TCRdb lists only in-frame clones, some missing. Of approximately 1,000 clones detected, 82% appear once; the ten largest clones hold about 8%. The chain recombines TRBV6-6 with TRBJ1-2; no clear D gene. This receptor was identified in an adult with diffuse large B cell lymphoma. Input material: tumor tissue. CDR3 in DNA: TGTGCCAGCAGTTTAGCATCTAACTATGGCTACACCTTC. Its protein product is CASSLASNYGYTF.